This T cell receptor beta chain comes out of a study of T cells after yellow fever vaccination. Study findings and constraints: Post-booster repertoires contained most primary-vaccination clones again (about 95% CD4, about 88% CD8).

CDR3 length: 18 amino acids. V lost 2 bases and J 11 bases, leaving 28 bases between the germline ends. Germline V gene lookup returns CDR1 MNHNY and CDR2 SVGAGI (reference sequence). This clonotype is a singleton in its sample. Its antigen is as yet unknown. TCRdb redid the calling of the 5' RACE reads with MiXCR, one entry per CDR3 protein. The table has 400,000 or so distinct CDR3 sequences, about 17% seen once. Sequenced material: PBMCs, taken before the yellow fever booster vaccination. The gene calls are TRBV6-6 and TRBJ1-5; D uncertain. This TCR was sampled from a man younger than 35 who received the YFV17D yellow fever vaccine. The CDR3 nucleotides are TGTGCCAGCAGTTACCTGGCCCAGGCCAAAAAACCTCGGGAAGCCCAGCATTTT. Its protein product is CASSYLAQAKKPREAQHF.